This TCR beta chain appears in the sequencing data of a study of cytomegalovirus exposure and HLA in healthy donors. In the study overall: Earlier results showed approximately 120 million unique TCR beta sequences derived from around 170 million T cells. There were approximately 400 genotyped donors. Of these, about 81% fell in the genetic ancestry cluster associated with self-reported Caucasian donors. Regarding the study as a whole: Association of a missense DCLRE1C variant with TCR beta V- and J-gene trimming was reported in a later analysis. Data from an earlier analysis indicated that most TCR beta V segments were productive either about 90% or about 30% of the time.

CDR1 and CDR2 from the germline V gene are MNHNS and SASEGT. The CDR3 has 15 residues. V was shortened by 3 bases and J by 0 bases, with 11 bases between the two germline ends. Comment on this clone: Its target is unknown.

It was with 60 Vbeta and 13 Jbeta primers that the PCR ran. Here immunoSEQ multiplex PCR was the method, and the copy in TCRdb shows in-frame clones only, minus some. The sample has more than 90,000 clones; roughly 63% are singletons. This clonotype originated in a boy aged 5 to 17 in good health and CMV-seropositive. V and J are TRBV6-1 and TRBJ1-2; D is undetermined. Sequenced input: PBMCs. The CDR3 sequence is CASSDGVSANYGYTF. CDR3 DNA sequence: TGTGCCAGCAGTGACGGGGTATCGGCTAACTATGGCTACACCTTC.